This passage covers 21 T cell receptor delta chains from one sample sequenced in a study of γδ T cells in repeated Plasmodium falciparum infection. TCRdb re-called the multiplex PCR reads using CATT. The table shows approximately 50,000 delta-chain clones, with approximately 1.8% occurring only once. Bulk repertoires came from Vgamma9/Vdelta2+ or Vdelta2-negative gammadelta T cells flow-sorted from PBMC. Sequenced material: gamma-delta T cells from blood. These receptors all stem from a pool of human donors (malaria-infected and uninfected, not separated).

V gene TRDV1 combines with J gene TRDJ1, with 13 bases aligning to TRDD3. TCRdb supplies no J gene; here it was assigned by aligning the nucleotide sequence to germline. Trimming cost V 3 bases and J 5 bases; bases outside gene matches: 15. The CDR3 length is 19 residues. Germline-derived CDR1 and CDR2 are TSWWSYY and QGS. CDR3 bases: TGTGCTCTTGGGGACGCATTCCCTTACTGGGGGATACGGGGGGATAAACTCATCTTT. Its protein product is CALGDAFPYWGIRGDKLIF.

Notes on this clone: Mismatch with germline at one junction end may stem from a read error. In the same sample, other DNA sequences code for this CDR3. The chain couples TRDV1 to TRDJ1; 8 bases agree with TRDD2. Germline V gives CDR1 TSWWSYY, CDR2 QGS. The CDR3 is made up of 21 amino acids. The CDR3 nucleotides are TGTGCTCTCGGGGAACCCGACTTCCTACGTTGGCGTGGGCCCGGTGCTGATAAACTCATCTTT. This codes for CALGEPDFLRWRGPGADKLIF.

Ten or more counts support this clone. This rearrangement joins TRDV1 to TRDJ1, with 8 bases that match TRDD3. Germline CDR1 reads TSWWSYY; CDR2 reads QGS. This CDR3 region has 19 residues. V gave up 2 bases and J gave up 10 bases; unmatched junction bases: 24. CDR3 nucleotide sequence: TGTGCTCTTGGGGAAAGTCCTGGGGGTTACTGGGGGCCTCTTCAGGCACTCATCTTT. Translated: CALGESPGGYWGPLQALIF.

This clone was picked up many times. It differs at one base from a far larger clone, so likely a read error. This CDR3 is also generated by other DNA sequences in the sample. The chain carries TRDV1 and TRDJ1; D might be TRDD2 or TRDD3, each matching 6 bases. Germline-derived CDR1 and CDR2 are TSWWSYY and QGS. V was trimmed by 5 bases and J by 0 bases, leaving 31 bases between them. CDR3 length equals 21 residues. For the CDR3, the DNA is TGTGCTCTTGGGCGTCTTCTTCCTTTATTGGGGATCCCCATGTACACCGATAAACTCATCTTT. Translation gives CALGRLLPLLGIPMYTDKLIF.

This clone was seen at least ten times. Given a far larger clone just one base away, this is likely a sequencing read error. The same CDR3 can be traced to other DNA sequences in this sample. This sequence joins TRDV1 and TRDJ1; 13 bases are shared with TRDD3. TCRdb gives no J gene; it was assigned here by matching the DNA to germline. The CDR3 has 24 amino acids. V shed 2 bases and J 1 base; nucleotides not matched to a gene: 25. Looked up from germline, CDR1 is TSWWSYY and CDR2 is QGS. CDR3 sequence: CALGEAVGTVKTPYWGIRTDKLIF. For the CDR3, the DNA is TGTGCTCTTGGGGAAGCGGTAGGAACGGTCAAGACTCCGTACTGGGGGATACGCACCGATAAACTCATCTTT.

Points on this clone: The protein TCRdb lists belongs to a much larger clone and differs from this DNA's translation at residue 10, which points to a read error; the protein shown is made from the DNA. This sequence joins TRDV3 and TRDJ1, with a possible D match to TRDD3 (5 bases). TCRdb records no J gene; here it was assigned by comparing the DNA to germline. Germline CDR1 is TVYSNPD and CDR2 is GDNSRS (reference sequence). The CDR3 is 13 residues long. The CDR3 here is CAFKVGYTDRLIF. The CDR3 nucleotides read TGTGCCTTTAAGGTGGGGTACACCGATAGACTCATCTTT.

This clone was observed many times. TCRdb has a much larger clone's protein, which differs at residue 7 from the translation of this DNA, likely because of a read error; what is shown is the protein translated from the DNA. The rearrangement joins TRDV2 to TRDJ1, with D unresolved. Since TCRdb gives no J gene, matching the DNA to germline was used here to assign it. Trimming took 0 bases from V and 0 from J, leaving 16 bases between them. Per germline, CDR1 GEAIGNYY and CDR2 EKD. The CDR3 spans 17 residues. Here the CDR3 reads CACDTVPSPGYTDKLIF. CDR3 nucleotide sequence: TGTGCCTGTGACACCGTGCCCTCTCCGGGGTACACCGATAAACTCATCTTT.

Only a few counts were recorded for this clone. TCRdb lists the protein of a much larger clone for this DNA, which differs at residue 5, so this is likely a read error; the protein given here is translated from the DNA itself. V is TRDV2 and J is TRDJ1; the D gene is possibly TRDD3 (5 bases). Since TCRdb gives no J gene, matching the DNA to germline was used here to assign it. The CDR3 totals 13 residues. Germline V gene data show CDR1 as GEAIGNYY and CDR2 as EKD. The germline V and J ends were trimmed by 3 bases and 2 bases, with 9 bases remaining between them. CDR3 coding DNA: TGTGCCTGTGACTTCTTGGGGACCGATAAACTCATCTTT. Its translation is CACDFLGTDKLIF.

On this clone: TCRdb's entry gives the protein of a much larger clone, which mismatches this DNA's translation at residue 3, likely from a read error; the protein reported here is translated from the DNA. CDR3 amino acids: CASGSTYWGCPLMYTDKLIF. CDR3 DNA: TGTGCCTCTGGGTCTACGTACTGGGGGTGTCCCCTCATGTACACCGATAAACTCATCTTT. The J gene is TRDJ1, the V gene TRDV3; TRDD3 matches at 8 bases. Here the J gene was assigned by germline matching of the DNA, as TCRdb has none. With V trimmed by 4 bases and J by 0 bases, 25 bases remained unmatched. The CDR3 runs to 20 residues. Germline V gene data show CDR1 as TVYSNPD and CDR2 as GDNSRS (reference sequence).

In its sample, this clone was seen many times. This probably arose from a read error, given a far larger clone one base away. The same CDR3 is also encoded by other DNA sequences in this sample. The J gene is TRDJ1, the V gene TRDV2; no clear D gene. Here the J gene was assigned by germline matching of the DNA, as TCRdb has none. V lost 0 bases to trimming and J lost 2 bases, with 18 bases between them. This CDR3 is built from 17 residues. Per germline, CDR1 GEAIGNYY and CDR2 EKD. CDR3 DNA sequence: TGTGCCTGTGACACCGTGGGAGAGGCCCCGAGAACCGATAAACTCATCTTT. It yields the protein CACDTVGEAPRTDKLIF.

This clone is deemed medium-sized. The CDR3 loop reads CALGELRMDWGFSKLIF. DNA of the CDR3: TGTGCTCTTGGGGAACTGAGAATGGACTGGGGGTTCTCTAAACTCATCTTT. The V gene is TRDV1, the J gene TRDJ1; TRDD3 agrees at 8 bases. The V gene end was trimmed by 0 bases and the J gene end by 7 bases; junction bases not matched to a gene: 13. CDR1 TSWWSYY and CDR2 QGS come from the germline V gene. There are 17 residues in the CDR3.

Concerning this clone itself: The TCRdb protein, from a much larger clone, departs from this DNA's translation at residue 9, likely by read error; the protein shown derives from the DNA. V usage is TRDV1 and J usage is TRDJ4; D uncertain. TCRdb gives no J gene; it was assigned here by matching the DNA to germline. Per the germline V gene, CDR1 is TSWWSYY and CDR2 is QGS. The CDR3 length is 22 residues. Trimming left V 9 bases short and J 3 bases short, with 44 bases between. CDR3 loop: CALLPVPFPRFSNARSPGPLIF. The DNA for the CDR3 is TGTGCTCTGCTCCCTGTCCCGTTCCCACGATTCTCTAACGCCAGGTCCCCAGGACCCCTGATCTTT.

This clone was seen ten or more times. This likely reflects a read error, since a far larger clone is one base away. The sample has other DNA sequences that encode this CDR3 too. The V call is TRAV38-2/DV8, the J call TRDJ1; 7 bases are shared with TRDD3. V lost 1 base, J lost 0 bases, and 15 bases stayed unmatched. Germline lookup yields CDR1 TSESDYY and CDR2 QEAYKQQN. The length of the CDR3 is 19 residues. CDR3 in amino acids: CAYRSQTWGLLPYTDKLIF. The CDR3 nucleotides read TGTGCTTATAGGAGCCAAACCTGGGGGCTGCTACCGTACACCGATAAACTCATCTTT.

This clone was seen ten or more times. Translating this DNA gives a protein that differs at residue 10 from the TCRdb one, which belongs to a much larger clone; a read error is likely, and the protein shown is this translation. The chain employs TRDV1 and TRDJ1, with D possibly called TRDD2 or TRDD3 (6 bases each). TCRdb records no J gene; here it was assigned by comparing the DNA to germline. CDR1 TSWWSYY and CDR2 QGS come from the germline V gene. CDR3 length equals 15 residues. Trimming pared 3 bases from V and 7 bases from J, leaving 18 bases between. CDR3 region: CALGDPSPTGIKLIF. DNA of the CDR3: TGTGCTCTTGGGGATCCTTCCCCTACTGGGATTAAACTCATCTTT.

This clone occurred many times. This chain uses TRDV3 with TRDJ1; 12 nucleotides match TRDD3. Trimming took 0 bases from V and 3 from J; bases not matched to a gene: 23. This CDR3 has 21 residues. Germline CDR1 TVYSNPD, CDR2 GDNSRS (reference sequence). CDR3 nucleotide sequence: TGTGCCTTTAGTCTACTTAGCTGGGGGATACGGGGCCTCCAAACACCCGATAAACTCATCTTT. This encodes CAFSLLSWGIRGLQTPDKLIF.

This clone turned up a few times. A far larger clone differs by one base, so this is likely a read error. The same CDR3 arises from other DNA sequences in this sample as well. The chain couples TRDV3 to TRDJ1; 13 bases fit TRDD3. Here the J gene was assigned by germline matching of the DNA, as TCRdb has none. V dropped 3 bases and J dropped 0; count of bases not matched to a gene: 25. The CDR3 runs to 22 residues. Germline CDR1 and CDR2: TVYSNPD and GDNSRS (reference sequence). CDR3 DNA: TGTGCCTTCCTCCTACCTTCGTACTGGGGGATACGTTCACCTTATTACACCGATAAACTCATCTTT. As protein: CAFLLPSYWGIRSPYYTDKLIF.

This clone appeared a few times. Only one base separates this from a far larger clonotype, so it likely reflects a read error. Other DNA sequences in this sample translate to the same CDR3. This chain links TRDV1 with TRDJ1; TRDD3 aligns across 8 bases. The J gene, absent from TCRdb, was called here by matching the DNA to germline. Germline V gene data show CDR1 as TSWWSYY and CDR2 as QGS. This CDR3 comprises 16 residues. CDR3 coding DNA: TGTGCCCCCAACTACGGACGGGGGATATCGGCCGATAAACTCATCTTT. The encoded protein is CAPNYGRGISADKLIF.

To note about this clone: A far larger clone is only one base removed, so a read error is likely. Distinct nucleotide sequences in the sample also encode this CDR3. The chain recombines TRDV1 with TRDJ1, with TRDD3 as a possible D gene (6 bases). TCRdb does not report a J gene; here it was assigned by matching the DNA to germline references. CDR3 length: 20 amino acids. From germline, CDR1 is TSWWSYY and CDR2 QGS. CDR3 residues: CALGEPSPPYWAPGTDKLIF. The CDR3 nucleotides are TGTGCCCTTGGGGAACCCTCCCCCCCCTACTGGGCTCCCGGCACCGATAAACTCATCTTT.

This clone came up many times. A far larger clone is one nucleotide away, so this likely arose from a read error. Other DNA sequences from this sample encode an identical CDR3 as well. V is TRDV1 and J is TRDJ1; maybe TRDD2 (7 bases). Because TCRdb records no J gene, it was assigned here through a match of the DNA to germline. V shed 1 base and J shed 0 bases, with 39 bases lying between them. In germline, CDR1 is TSWWSYY, CDR2 QGS. The CDR3 is 25 residues long. CDR3 DNA: TGTGCTCTTGGGGAACCTCATTTCCTACGGGGTTCATTACGCTGGGGAGCCTCCTACACCGATAAACTCATCTTT. Residues: CALGEPHFLRGSLRWGASYTDKLIF.

This clone was observed a few times. This is likely an artifact of a read error, given a far larger clone one base away. The CDR3 region has the DNA TGTGCCTGTGACACCGCCCCAATGGGGACTGGGGCCGACCCCGATAAACTCATCTTT. Protein: CACDTAPMGTGADPDKLIF. The chain has TRDV2 and TRDJ1; 7 positions match TRDD3. Assignment of the J gene here rests on matching the DNA to germline, because TCRdb gives none. The CDR3 length is 19 residues. The junction had 18 bases not matched to a gene; V was cut back by 0 bases and J by 3 bases. The germline gives CDR1 GEAIGNYY, CDR2 EKD.

Comments on this clone: The protein that TCRdb holds for this DNA derives from a much larger clone and differs from the translated DNA at residue 7, which likely indicates a read error; the protein shown here is translated from the DNA. CDR3 sequence (DNA): TGTGCCTGTCGCTGGGGGGATCCGTACACCGATAAACTCATCTTT. As protein: CACRWGDPYTDKLIF. J is TRDJ1 and V is TRDV2, with 7 bases identical to TRDD3. TCRdb is silent on the J gene; assignment here came from matching the DNA to germline. Germline CDR1 reads GEAIGNYY; CDR2 reads EKD. The CDR3 is 15 amino acids. The V gene end was trimmed by 6 bases and the J gene end by 0 bases; junction bases not matched to a gene: 9.